The rows below give T cell receptor beta chains drawn from one sample of a study of T cell responses to AZD1222 COVID-19 vaccine. TCRdb's table, derived via immunoSEQ multiplex PCR, lists solely in-frame clones and lacks some. The sample has about 200,000 clones, 88% seen once. Sequencing was performed on peripheral blood, taken on day 0 of AZD1222 vaccination. The receptors come from an adult in good health. CDR3s include the opening cysteine and the closing phenylalanine or tryptophan. A D gene is named only where the DNA matches it firmly. The size entry is marked missing in some rows and otherwise reads once, few, many or a size class.

clone size | J gene | V gene | D gene | CDR3 DNA | CDR3 protein
NA | TRBJ1-5 | TRBV29-1 | NA | TGCAGCGTTGGTCTTTACAATCAGCCCCAGCATTTT | CSVGLYNQPQHF
NA | TRBJ2-2 | TRBV19 | NA | TGTGCCAGTAGTATTAAGGCAGGGGCCGGGGAGCTGTTTTTT | CASSIKAGAGELFF
NA | TRBJ1-6 | TRBV18 | NA | TGTGCCAGCTCACCATCGCAAGGGAGGAATTCACCCCTCCACTTT | CASSPSQGRNSPLHF
NA | TRBJ2-2 | TRBV27 | NA | TGTGCCAGCAGGCCACTAGATTCCATCACCGGGGAGCTGTTTTTT | CASRPLDSITGELFF
NA | TRBJ1-1 | TRBV5-1 | NA | TGCGCCAGCAGCTTGGGGCAGGGTGGCGGGTTTGCCACTGAAGCTTTCTTT | CASSLGQGGGFATEAFF
NA | TRBJ1-2 | TRBV7-8 | TRBD1 | TGTGCCAGCTCCTCCGGACAGGGACGAAACTATGGCTACACCTTC | CASSSGQGRNYGYTF
NA | TRBJ1-1 | TRBV28 | TRBD1 | TGTGCCAGCAGTCCCCGAACAGGGGCATCTGAAGCTTTCTTT | CASSPRTGASEAFF
NA | TRBJ1-3 | TRBV6-5 | TRBD1 | TGTGCCAGCAGTTATAGGGACAGGGGGCGAGGAAACACCATATATTTT | CASSYRDRGRGNTIYF
NA | TRBJ1-2 | TRBV5-5 | NA | TGTGCCAGCAGCTTGGATCTGGGCCACTATGGCTACACCTTC | CASSLDLGHYGYTF
NA | TRBJ2-7 | TRBV19 | NA | TGTGCCAGTAGTATGAGGGGGACCCCTTCCTACGAGCAGTACTTC | CASSMRGTPSYEQYF
NA | TRBJ2-2 | TRBV7-2 | NA | TGTGCCAGCCCTCAAGAAAGGTCTAGCACGAACACCGGGGAGCTGTTTTTT | CASPQERSSTNTGELFF
NA | TRBJ2-7 | TRBV6-2/TRBV6-3 | TRBD2 | TGTGCCAGCAGTTACTCGACTAGCGGGGGTCACGAGCAGTACTTC | CASSYSTSGGHEQYF
NA | TRBJ1-5 | TRBV7-2 | NA | TGTGCCAGCAGCTTGGAGAGGGCTCAGCCCCAGCATTTT | CASSLERAQPQHF
once | TRBJ2-7 | TRBV11-1 | TRBD2 | TGTGCCAGCAGCACAAGGACTAGCGGGGCCTACGAGCAGTACTTC | CASSTRTSGAYEQYF
NA | TRBJ1-1 | TRBV6-5 | NA | TGTGCCACAGTGGCAGTTAACACTGAAGCTTTCTTT | CATVAVNTEAFF
once | TRBJ1-4 | TRBV3-1/TRBV3-2 | NA | TGTGCCAGCAGCCAAGATGTTATTGCTAATGAAAAACTGTTTTTT | CASSQDVIANEKLFF
NA | TRBJ1-2 | TRBV5-6 | NA | TGTGCCAGCAGCTTGGGGACCAGGGTTGGCTACACCTTC | CASSLGTRVGYTF
NA | TRBJ2-1 | TRBV7-3 | TRBD2 | TGTGCCAGCAGCCAGCGGGGGGGCCGGCATGGTGAGCAGTTCTTC | CASSQRGGRHGEQFF
NA | TRBJ2-7 | TRBV7-6 | NA | TGTGCCAGCAGTTTAACCCAAAGTTACGAGCAGTACTTC | CASSLTQSYEQYF
NA | TRBJ2-7 | TRBV10-3 | NA | TGTGCCATCAGTGTAGCCTCGGGCAGGTCATACGAGCAGTACTTC | CAISVASGRSYEQYF
NA | TRBJ2-7 | TRBV15 | TRBD1 | TGTGCCACCAGCAGAGATCGGACAGGGCAGGACGAGCAGTACTTC | CATSRDRTGQDEQYF
NA | TRBJ1-1 | TRBV3-1/TRBV3-2 | NA | TGTGCCAGCAGCCCCGCACGACAGATAAACACTGAAGCTTTCTTT | CASSPARQINTEAFF
NA | TRBJ2-1 | TRBV12-3/TRBV12-4 | TRBD1 | TGTGCCAGCAGTCCTCGGGACAGGATGTTCTTC | CASSPRDRMFF
NA | TRBJ2-5 | TRBV9 | NA | TGTGCCAGCAGCGTAAGGTCTGGTAGCAGAGAGACCCAGTACTTC | CASSVRSGSRETQYF
NA | TRBJ2-7 | TRBV4-3 | NA | TGCGCCAGCAGCCAAGGGGGGTCAGAGGCCGAGCAGTACTTC | CASSQGGSEAEQYF
NA | TRBJ2-7 | TRBV18 | TRBD1 | TGTGCCAGCTCACCATTGGACAGGGGGCCCAGGAACGAGCAGTACTTC | CASSPLDRGPRNEQYF
NA | TRBJ2-7 | TRBV7-8 | NA | TGTGCCAGCAGCTTGGGCAGATCCTACGAGCAGTACTTC | CASSLGRSYEQYF
NA | TRBJ2-2 | TRBV30 | TRBD2 | TGTGCCTGGGGGACTAGCGGGGGCACCGGGGAGCTGTTTTTT | CAWGTSGGTGELFF